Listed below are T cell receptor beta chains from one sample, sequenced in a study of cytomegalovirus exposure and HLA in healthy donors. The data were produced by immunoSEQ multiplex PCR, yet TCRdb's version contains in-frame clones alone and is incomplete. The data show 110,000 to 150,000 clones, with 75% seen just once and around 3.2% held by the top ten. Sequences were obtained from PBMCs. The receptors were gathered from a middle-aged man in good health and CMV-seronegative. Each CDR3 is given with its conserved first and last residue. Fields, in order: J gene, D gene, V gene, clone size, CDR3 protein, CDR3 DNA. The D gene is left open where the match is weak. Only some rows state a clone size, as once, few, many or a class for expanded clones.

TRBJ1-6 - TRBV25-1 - CASSEFSDYPGSPLHF TGTGCCAGCAGTGAGTTTTCGGACTACCCGGGGTCACCCCTCCACTTT
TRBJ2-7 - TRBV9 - CASSVGEGGGEREQYF TGTGCCAGCAGCGTAGGGGAAGGGGGTGGAGAAAGGGAGCAGTACTTC
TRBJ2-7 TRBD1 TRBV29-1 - CSVQTGGLEHEQYF TGCAGCGTACAGACAGGGGGCCTGGAGCACGAGCAGTACTTC
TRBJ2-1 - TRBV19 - CASSAPLGGSTNNEQFF TGTGCCAGTAGTGCTCCCTTGGGCGGGTCAACCAACAATGAGCAGTTCTTC
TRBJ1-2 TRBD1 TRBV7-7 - CASSQVDRGRGNGYTF TGTGCCAGCAGCCAAGTTGACAGGGGGCGAGGGAATGGCTACACCTTC
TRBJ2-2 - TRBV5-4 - CASSLGTPNTGELFF TGTGCCAGCAGCTTGGGGACTCCGAACACCGGGGAGCTGTTTTTT
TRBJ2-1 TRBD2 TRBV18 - CASSLGLAVMTEQFF TGTGCCAGCTCACTAGGCCTAGCGGTCATGACCGAGCAGTTCTTC
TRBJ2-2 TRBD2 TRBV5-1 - CASSLVVAGNTGELFF TGCGCCAGCAGCTTGGTGGTAGCGGGGAACACCGGGGAGCTGTTTTTT
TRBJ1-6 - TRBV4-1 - CASSQDTGRALHF TGCGCCAGCAGCCAAGACACAGGGAGGGCCCTCCACTTT
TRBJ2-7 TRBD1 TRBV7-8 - CASSLGAGTGSYEQYF TGTGCCAGCAGCTTGGGGGCCGGGACAGGCTCCTACGAGCAGTACTTC
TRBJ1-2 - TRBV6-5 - CASREEGSLWQGYTF TGTGCCAGCCGAGAGGAGGGCTCGCTATGGCAAGGCTACACCTTC
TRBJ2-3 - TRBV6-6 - CASSGTTDTQYF TGTGCCAGCAGCGGGACTACAGATACGCAGTATTTT
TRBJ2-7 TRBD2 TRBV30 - CAWQPSGLAGYAGQYF TGTGCCTGGCAACCCTCGGGACTAGCGGGATACGCGGGGCAGTACTTC
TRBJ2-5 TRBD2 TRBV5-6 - CASSFLRAGGNQETQYF TGTGCCAGCAGCTTTTTGCGAGCGGGGGGGAACCAAGAGACCCAGTACTTC
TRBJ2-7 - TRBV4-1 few CASSQDRVSSYEQYF TGCGCCAGCAGCCAAGATCGGGTAAGCTCCTACGAGCAGTACTTC
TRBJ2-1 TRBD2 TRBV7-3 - CASSLWATSGGADDEQFF TGTGCCAGCAGCTTATGGGCTACTAGCGGGGGGGCCGACGATGAGCAGTTCTTC
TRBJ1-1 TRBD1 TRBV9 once CASSGDRPAGEAFF TGTGCCAGCAGCGGGGACAGGCCGGCGGGGGAAGCTTTCTTT
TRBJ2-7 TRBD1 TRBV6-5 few CASSFNRDRGSEQYF TGTGCCAGCAGTTTCAACCGGGACAGGGGGAGCGAGCAGTACTTC
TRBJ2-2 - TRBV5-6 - CASRVNTVNTGELFF TGTGCCAGCAGAGTAAATACAGTGAACACCGGGGAGCTGTTTTTT
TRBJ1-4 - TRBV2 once CASSGGGGTNEKLFF TGTGCCAGCAGTGGCGGGGGAGGTACTAATGAAAAACTGTTTTTT
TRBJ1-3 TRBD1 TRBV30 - CAWRPGTGCSIYF TGTGCCTGGAGGCCCGGGACAGGGTGCTCCATATATTTT
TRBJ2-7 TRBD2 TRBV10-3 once CAIRATGLAGDSYEQYF TGTGCCATCAGGGCAACTGGACTAGCGGGGGACTCCTACGAGCAGTACTTC
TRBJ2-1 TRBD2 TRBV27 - CASSLAGETYNEQFF TGTGCCAGCAGTTTGGCGGGGGAGACCTACAATGAGCAGTTCTTC
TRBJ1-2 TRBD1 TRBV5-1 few CASSLEVRGAAGYTF TGCGCCAGCAGCTTGGAAGTCAGGGGGGCAGCAGGCTACACCTTC
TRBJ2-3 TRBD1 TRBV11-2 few CASSPGTGNTDTQYF TGTGCCAGCAGCCCCGGGACAGGGAACACAGATACGCAGTATTTT
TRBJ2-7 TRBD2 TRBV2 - CASSTLNPREGKQYF TGTGCCAGCAGTACCCTTAACCCCAGGGAGGGTAAGCAGTACTTC
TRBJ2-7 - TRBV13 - CASSFRQVPYEQYF TGTGCCAGCAGCTTCAGACAGGTCCCCTACGAGCAGTACTTC
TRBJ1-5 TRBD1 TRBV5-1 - CASSLSGGQPQHF TGCGCCAGCAGCTTGTCAGGGGGGCAGCCCCAGCATTTT
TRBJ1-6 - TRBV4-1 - CASSQMPGGGLRSYNSPLHF TGCGCCAGCAGCCAAATGCCCGGGGGGGGTCTCCGCTCCTATAATTCACCCCTCCACTTT
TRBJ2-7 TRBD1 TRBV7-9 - CASSFDRVVSDEQYF TGTGCCAGCAGCTTCGACAGGGTGGTCTCCGACGAGCAGTACTTC
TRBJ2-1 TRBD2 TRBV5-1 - CASSSKRTQGTSGGARYNEQFF TGCGCCAGCAGCAGCAAGCGCACCCAAGGGACTAGCGGGGGGGCCCGGTACAATGAGCAGTTCTTC
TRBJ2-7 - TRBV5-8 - CASTRAGAIHEQYF TGTGCCAGCACCCGGGCGGGGGCGATCCACGAGCAGTACTTC